What follows is one T cell receptor (beta chain) and its context. In its sample, this clone was seen once. The antigen it recognizes is unknown. Base quality data are lacking; no much larger clone is found one base away. The sample belongs to a study of blood T cell repertoires in COVID-19 (TCRdb year 2020). For the study in its entirety: Collaborator samples came from the United States, Italy and Spain and covered acute and convalescent phases of COVID-19. The prospective study material was composed of cDNA or gDNA derived from T cells, B-cell-depleted T cells, or PBMCs. Deeply sampled blood TCRbeta repertoires from subjects exposed to, actively infected with, or recovered from COVID-19 were included in the dataset. The repertoires were released in a freely available public database meant as a resource for research on the immune response to SARS-CoV-2. Samples were obtained from the ongoing ImmuneRACE study (first 160 participants) and from some 1,200 subjects provided by 6 global collaborators. Sample metadata almost always included a de-identified subject ID, COVID-19 status, age in years and sex. HLA class I and class II types, where available, came from metadata supplied by the sample provider rather than from assay-based typing.

Whole blood was collected in K2EDTA tubes by collaborating institutions according to the institutions' own protocols. For TCRbeta analysis, collaborators shipped samples in one of three forms: frozen whole blood, isolated PBMCs, or DNA extracted from either of those sample types. The immunoSEQ Assay, a bias-controlled multiplex PCR, was used to amplify TCRbeta CDR3 regions from genomic DNA. The original pipeline was this. Nucleated cell counts per sample were estimated from amplification of reference gene primers within the assay. To quantify the absolute abundance of each unique TCRbeta CDR3 rearrangement, sequence reads were collapsed and filtered. For each sample, productive Simpson clonality was calculated as the square root of Simpson's diversity index across productive rearrangements. TCRdb retrieved this table from immuneACCESS and kept in-frame rearrangements only. Not all clones are present; in checked studies, unresolved V genes account for under half, and no reason is known for the remainder. For V, J and clone size, that table is used; D and trimming come from the DNA. The sample includes approximately 75,000 clones, with around 84% observed a single time. 20% to 25% of the sample rests with the top ten.

Results the study describes overall, beyond this receptor: The amount of clinical and demographic metadata varied by source and participant and was provided uncurated.

The receptor was derived from a woman aged 45 to 65 with acute or convalescent COVID-19. The material sequenced was peripheral blood.

The DNA sequence is given as TGCGCCAGCGAAGAGGGAATGGGTACTGAAGCTTTCTTT. Translated, it reads CASEEGMGTEAFF. The V gene is TRBV5-1 and the J gene is TRBJ1-1, with the D gene not clear enough to name. The germline V gene supplies CDR1 SGHRS and CDR2 YFSETQ. Trimming costs V 7 bases and J 5 bases, and their ends lie 15 bases apart. Taken from cysteine to phenylalanine, the CDR3 has 13 residues. Only CDR3 DNA remains: 39 bases, in frame from the first base.